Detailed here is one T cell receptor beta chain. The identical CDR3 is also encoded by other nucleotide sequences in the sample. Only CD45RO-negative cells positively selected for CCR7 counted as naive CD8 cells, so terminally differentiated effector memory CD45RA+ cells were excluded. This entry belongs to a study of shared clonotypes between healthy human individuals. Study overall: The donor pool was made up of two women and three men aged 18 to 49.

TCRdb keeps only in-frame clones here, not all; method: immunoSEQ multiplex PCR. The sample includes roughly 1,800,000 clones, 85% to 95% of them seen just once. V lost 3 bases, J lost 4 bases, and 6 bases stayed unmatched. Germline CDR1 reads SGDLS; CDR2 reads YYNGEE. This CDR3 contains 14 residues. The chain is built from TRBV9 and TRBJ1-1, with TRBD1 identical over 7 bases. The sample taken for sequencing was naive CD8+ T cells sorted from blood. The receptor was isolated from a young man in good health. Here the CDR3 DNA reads TGTGCCAGCAGCGGAGGGGGCTTGGGCACTGAAGCTTTCTTT. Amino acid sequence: CASSGGGLGTEAFF.